One and the same sample provided the 3 T cell receptor beta chains below, sequenced in a study of blood T cell repertoires in COVID-19. The data were produced by immunoSEQ multiplex PCR, yet TCRdb's version contains in-frame clones alone and is incomplete. The table lists about 200,000 clones, about 91% of them singletons. Sequenced: peripheral blood. The receptor source for this set is a man aged 30 to 45 with acute or convalescent COVID-19.

The V and J genes are TRBV3-1 (or the pseudogene TRBV3-2) and TRBJ2-2; 11 bases line up with TRBD2. The germline V gene encodes CDR1 LGHDT and CDR2 YNNKEL (reference sequence). V was clipped by 4 bases and J by 4 bases; unmatched bases: 14. CDR3 size: 19 residues. DNA of the CDR3: TGTGCCAGCAGCCCCAGATCCCTTACTAGCGGGAGAGGCACCGGGGAGCTGTTTTTT. It specifies CASSPRSLTSGRGTGELFF.

The chain employs TRBV12-5 and TRBJ2-4; D may be TRBD1 (5 bases). This CDR3 spans 18 amino acids. The germline CDR1 and CDR2 sequences are LGHNT and FRNRAP. Deletions cut 0 bases from V and 0 bases from J, with 15 bases between. The CDR3: CASGLVLLTDQAKNIQYF. The CDR3 nucleotides read TGTGCTAGTGGTTTGGTACTTTTGACAGACCAAGCCAAAAACATTCAGTACTTC.

In this sample, this clone turned up a few times. The chain has TRBV27 and TRBJ2-7; 12 bases line up with TRBD2. Germline CDR1 MNHEY, CDR2 SMNVEV (reference sequence). CDR3 size: 17 residues. V trimming: 8 bases; J trimming: 5 bases; junction bases outside the gene matches: 16. CDR3 amino acids: CASRTSGRPLRGDEQYF. Written as DNA, the CDR3 is TGTGCCAGCCGTACTAGCGGGAGGCCACTTCGGGGGGACGAGCAGTACTTC.